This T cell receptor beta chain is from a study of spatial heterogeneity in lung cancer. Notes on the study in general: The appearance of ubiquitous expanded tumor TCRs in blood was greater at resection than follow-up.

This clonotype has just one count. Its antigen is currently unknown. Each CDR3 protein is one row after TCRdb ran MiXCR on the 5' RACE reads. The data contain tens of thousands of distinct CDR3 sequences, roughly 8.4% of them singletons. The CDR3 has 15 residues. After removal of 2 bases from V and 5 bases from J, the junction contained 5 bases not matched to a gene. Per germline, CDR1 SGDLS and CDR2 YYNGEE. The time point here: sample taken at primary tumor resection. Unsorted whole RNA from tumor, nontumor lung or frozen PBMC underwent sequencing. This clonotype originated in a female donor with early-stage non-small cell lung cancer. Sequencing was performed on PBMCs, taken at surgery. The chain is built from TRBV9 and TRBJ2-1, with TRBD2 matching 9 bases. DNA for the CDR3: TGTGCCAGCAGCGTCTTAGCGGGAGTAGACAATGAGCAGTTCTTC. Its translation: CASSVLAGVDNEQFF.